This TCR beta chain was profiled in a study of T cells in Graves' hyperthyroidism and ophthalmopathy. The investigators amplified TCR beta CDR3 regions from RNA transcripts. HTBI primers were used for first-round RT-PCR of the TCR CDR3. TCRdb redid the calling of the multiplex PCR reads with MiXCR, one entry per CDR3 protein. The sample lists approximately 420,000 distinct CDR3 sequences, around 14% occurring once. This clonotype was seen a handful of times. CDR3 size: 16 residues. Unmatched junction bases numbered 11, after V lost 3 bases and J lost 8 bases. Per germline, CDR1 DFQATT and CDR2 SNEGSKA (reference sequence).

This sequence joins TRBV20-1 and TRBJ2-1; 12 bases are a match to TRBD2. The clonotype originates from a woman aged 25 to 45 with Graves' hyperthyroidism. Sequencing used blood. The CDR3 coding sequence is TGCAGTGCTAGGGAAAGACTAGCGGGAGTTACCCATGAGCAGTTCTTC. This encodes CSARERLAGVTHEQFF.